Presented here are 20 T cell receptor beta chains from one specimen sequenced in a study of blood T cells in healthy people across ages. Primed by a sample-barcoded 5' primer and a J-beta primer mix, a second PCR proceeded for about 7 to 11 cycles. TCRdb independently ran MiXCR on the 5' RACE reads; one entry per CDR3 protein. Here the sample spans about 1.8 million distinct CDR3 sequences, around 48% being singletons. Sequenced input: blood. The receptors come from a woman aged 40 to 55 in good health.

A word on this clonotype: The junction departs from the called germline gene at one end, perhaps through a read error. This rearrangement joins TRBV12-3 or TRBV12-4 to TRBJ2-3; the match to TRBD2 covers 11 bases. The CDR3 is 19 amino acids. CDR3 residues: CASRGGLGLAGGLGETQYF. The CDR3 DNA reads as TGTGCCAGCAGGGGGGGGCTTGGACTAGCGGGCGGACTCGGGGAGACCCAGTACTTT.

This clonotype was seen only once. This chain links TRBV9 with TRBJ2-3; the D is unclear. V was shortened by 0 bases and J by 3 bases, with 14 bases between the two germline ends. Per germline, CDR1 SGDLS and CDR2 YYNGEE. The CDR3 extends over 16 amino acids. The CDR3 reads CASSVVSGPSTDTQYF. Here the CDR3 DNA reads TGTGCCAGCAGCGTAGTTTCAGGCCCAAGTACAGATACGCAGTATTTT.

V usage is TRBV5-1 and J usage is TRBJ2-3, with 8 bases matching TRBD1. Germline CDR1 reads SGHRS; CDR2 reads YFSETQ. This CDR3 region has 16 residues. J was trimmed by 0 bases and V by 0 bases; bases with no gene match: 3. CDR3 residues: CASSLVQGASTDTQYF. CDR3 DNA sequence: TGCGCCAGCAGCTTGGTTCAGGGGGCTAGCACAGATACGCAGTATTTT.

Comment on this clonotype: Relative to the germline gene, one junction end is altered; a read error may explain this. CDR3 residues: CTSSFFSPDSSYEQYF. DNA for the CDR3: TGTACCAGCAGTTTTTTTTCCCCGGACAGCTCCTACGAGCAGTACTTC. V gene TRBV27 combines with J gene TRBJ2-7, with D tentatively TRBD1 (6 bases). In germline, CDR1 is MNHEY, CDR2 SMNVEV (reference sequence). The CDR3 covers 16 residues.

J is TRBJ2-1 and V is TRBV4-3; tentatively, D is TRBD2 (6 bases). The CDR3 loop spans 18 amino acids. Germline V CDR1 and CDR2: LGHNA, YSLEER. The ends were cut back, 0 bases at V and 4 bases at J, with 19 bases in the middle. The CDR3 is CASSQDGGLRGDYNEQFF. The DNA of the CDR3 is TGCGCCAGCAGCCAAGATGGGGGACTGCGCGGAGATTACAATGAGCAGTTCTTC.

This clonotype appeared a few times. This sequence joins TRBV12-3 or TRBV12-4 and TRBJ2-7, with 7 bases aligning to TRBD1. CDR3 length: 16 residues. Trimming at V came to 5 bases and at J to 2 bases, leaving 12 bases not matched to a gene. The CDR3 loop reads CASSGIGQAIPYEQYF. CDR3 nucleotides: TGTGCCAGCAGTGGAATAGGACAGGCCATTCCCTACGAGCAGTACTTC.

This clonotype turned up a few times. The CDR3 bases are TGTGCCAGCAGTTCCCTCGGGCTAGCGGGGGTCCCCTCCTACAATGAGCAGTTCTTC. It translates to CASSSLGLAGVPSYNEQFF. The gene calls are TRBV6-2 or TRBV6-3 and TRBJ2-1; 10 positions match TRBD2. Germline V gives CDR1 MNHEY, CDR2 SVGEGT. The CDR3 has 19 residues. Trimming took 4 bases from V and 0 from J; bases not matched to a gene: 12.

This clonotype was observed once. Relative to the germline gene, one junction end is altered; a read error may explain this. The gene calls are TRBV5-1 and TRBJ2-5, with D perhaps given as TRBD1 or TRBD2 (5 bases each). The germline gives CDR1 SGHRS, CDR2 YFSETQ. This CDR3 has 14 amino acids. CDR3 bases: TGCGCCAGCAGCTTTATCGGGACCAGGGAGACCCCGTACTTC. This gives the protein CASSFIGTRETPYF.

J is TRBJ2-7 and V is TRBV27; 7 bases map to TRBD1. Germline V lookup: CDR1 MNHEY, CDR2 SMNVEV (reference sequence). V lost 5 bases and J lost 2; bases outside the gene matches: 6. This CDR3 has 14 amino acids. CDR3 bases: TGTGCCAGCAGTGTACAGGGACAGCCCTACGAGCAGTACTTC. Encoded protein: CASSVQGQPYEQYF.

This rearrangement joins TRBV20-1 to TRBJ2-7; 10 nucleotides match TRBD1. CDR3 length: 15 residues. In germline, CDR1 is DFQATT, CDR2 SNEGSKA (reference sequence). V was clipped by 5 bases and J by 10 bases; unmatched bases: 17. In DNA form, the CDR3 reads TGCAGTGCTCCTACCGGGACAGGGGTCGGGGGTACCCAGTACTTC. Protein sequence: CSAPTGTGVGGTQYF.

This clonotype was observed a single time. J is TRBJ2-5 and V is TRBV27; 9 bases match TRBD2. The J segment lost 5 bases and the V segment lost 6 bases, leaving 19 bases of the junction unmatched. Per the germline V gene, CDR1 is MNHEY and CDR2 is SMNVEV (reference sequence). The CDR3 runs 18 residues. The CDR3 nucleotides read TGTGCCAGCAGCCAGTGGGCCCTGACTAGCGGTCCAAGGGAGACCCAGTACTTC. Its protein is CASSQWALTSGPRETQYF.

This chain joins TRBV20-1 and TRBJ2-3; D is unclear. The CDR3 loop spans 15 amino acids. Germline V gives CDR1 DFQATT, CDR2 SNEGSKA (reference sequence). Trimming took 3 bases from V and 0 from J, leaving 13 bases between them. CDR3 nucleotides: TGCAGTGCTAGCGCGGCATTGAGGAGCACAGATACGCAGTATTTT. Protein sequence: CSASAALRSTDTQYF.

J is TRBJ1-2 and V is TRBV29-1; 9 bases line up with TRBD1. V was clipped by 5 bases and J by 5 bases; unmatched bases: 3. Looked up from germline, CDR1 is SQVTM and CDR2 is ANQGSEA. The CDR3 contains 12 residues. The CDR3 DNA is TGCAGCGTTACAGGGGGCGCATATGGCTACACCTTC. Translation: CSVTGGAYGYTF.

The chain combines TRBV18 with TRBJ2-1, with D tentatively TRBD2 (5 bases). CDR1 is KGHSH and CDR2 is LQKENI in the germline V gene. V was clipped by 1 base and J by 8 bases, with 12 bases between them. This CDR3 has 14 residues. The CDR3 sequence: CASSPLVREDEQFF. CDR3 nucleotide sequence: TGTGCCAGCTCACCACTGGTCCGGGAAGATGAGCAGTTCTTC. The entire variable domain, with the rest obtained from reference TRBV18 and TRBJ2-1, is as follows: NAGVMQNPRHLVRRRGQEARLRCSPMKGHSHVYWYRQLPEEGLKFMVYLQKENIIDESGMPKERFSAEFPKEGPSILRIQQVVRGDSAAYFCASSPLVREDEQFFGPGTRLTVL.

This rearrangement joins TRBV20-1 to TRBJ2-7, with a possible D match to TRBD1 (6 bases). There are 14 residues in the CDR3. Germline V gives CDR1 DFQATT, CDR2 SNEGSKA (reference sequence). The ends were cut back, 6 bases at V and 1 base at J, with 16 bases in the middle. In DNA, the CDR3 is TGCAGTGCCCGAACCAGGGGCCTGTCCTACGAGCAGTACTTC. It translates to CSARTRGLSYEQYF.

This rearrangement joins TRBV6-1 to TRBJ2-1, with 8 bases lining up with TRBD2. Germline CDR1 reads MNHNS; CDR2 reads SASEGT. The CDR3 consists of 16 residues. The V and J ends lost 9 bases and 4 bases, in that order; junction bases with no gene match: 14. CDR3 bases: TGTGCCAGTACCTCTGCGAGCGGGGGATATTACAATGAGCAGTTCTTC. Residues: CASTSASGGYYNEQFF.

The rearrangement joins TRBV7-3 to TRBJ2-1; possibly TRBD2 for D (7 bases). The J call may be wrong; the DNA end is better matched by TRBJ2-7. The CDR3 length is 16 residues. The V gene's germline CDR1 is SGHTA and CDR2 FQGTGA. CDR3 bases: TGTGCCAGCAGCTTAGTGTTGAGGGGGGGTTACAATGAGCAGTACTTC. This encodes CASSLVLRGGYNEQYF.

This chain's CDR3 is CSALFGSGGNEQFF. DNA for the CDR3: TGCAGTGCTCTATTTGGTAGCGGCGGTAATGAGCAGTTCTTC. This chain links TRBV20-1 with TRBJ2-1; D is possibly TRBD2 (6 bases). V was shortened by 5 bases and J by 7 bases, with 18 bases between the two germline ends. Germline CDR1 is DFQATT and CDR2 is SNEGSKA (reference sequence). The CDR3 spans 14 residues.

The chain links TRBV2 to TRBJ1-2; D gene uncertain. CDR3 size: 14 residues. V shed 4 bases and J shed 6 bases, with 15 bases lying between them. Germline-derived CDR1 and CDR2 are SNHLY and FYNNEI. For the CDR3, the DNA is TGTGCCAGCAGTGGAGACCCCCGAAGGAATGGCTACACCTTC. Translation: CASSGDPRRNGYTF.

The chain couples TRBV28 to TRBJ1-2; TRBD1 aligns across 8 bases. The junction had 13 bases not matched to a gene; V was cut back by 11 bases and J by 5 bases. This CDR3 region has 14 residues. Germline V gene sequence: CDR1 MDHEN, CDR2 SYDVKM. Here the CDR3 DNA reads TGTGCCGGCCAAGCGACAGGGGTGCGTTATGGCTACACCTTC. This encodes CAGQATGVRYGYTF.